The present T cell receptor beta chain was sequenced within a study of cytomegalovirus exposure and HLA in healthy donors. Findings and limits, study-wide: Follow-up analysis found HLA locus-dependent TCR association rates, highest for DRB1 and lowest for HLA-C.

Worth noting for this clone: Its specificity is unknown.

The PCR made use of 60 Vbeta and 13 Jbeta primers. Sequencing used immunoSEQ multiplex PCR; TCRdb keeps in-frame clones, though not all of them. The data hold approximately 140,000 clones, with approximately 84% observed a single time. Sequenced sample: PBMCs. The sequence was obtained from a boy between 2 and 10 years old in good health and CMV-seronegative.

The CDR3: CASSVWTGNGYTF. CDR3 sequence (DNA): TGTGCCAGTAGTGTGTGGACAGGGAATGGCTACACCTTC. The chain is built from TRBV19 and TRBJ1-2; 8 bases are a match to TRBD1. The CDR3 runs to 13 residues. Germline V gene data show CDR1 as LNHDA and CDR2 as SQIVND (reference sequence). V lost 5 bases and J lost 6; bases outside the gene matches: 5.